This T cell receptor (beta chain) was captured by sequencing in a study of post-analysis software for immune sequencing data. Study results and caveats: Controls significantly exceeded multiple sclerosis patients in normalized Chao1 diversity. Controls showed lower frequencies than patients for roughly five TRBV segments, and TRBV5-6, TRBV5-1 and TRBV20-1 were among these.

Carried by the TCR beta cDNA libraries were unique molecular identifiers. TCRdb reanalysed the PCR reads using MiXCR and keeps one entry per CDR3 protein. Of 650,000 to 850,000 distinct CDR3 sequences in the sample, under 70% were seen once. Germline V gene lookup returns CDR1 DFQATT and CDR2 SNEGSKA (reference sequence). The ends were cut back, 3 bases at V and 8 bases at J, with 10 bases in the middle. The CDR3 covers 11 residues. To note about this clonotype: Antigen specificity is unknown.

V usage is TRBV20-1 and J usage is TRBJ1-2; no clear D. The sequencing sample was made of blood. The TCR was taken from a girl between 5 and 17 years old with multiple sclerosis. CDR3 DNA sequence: TGCAGTGCTAGCGAGGCTTGGGGCTACACCTTC. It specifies CSASEAWGYTF.